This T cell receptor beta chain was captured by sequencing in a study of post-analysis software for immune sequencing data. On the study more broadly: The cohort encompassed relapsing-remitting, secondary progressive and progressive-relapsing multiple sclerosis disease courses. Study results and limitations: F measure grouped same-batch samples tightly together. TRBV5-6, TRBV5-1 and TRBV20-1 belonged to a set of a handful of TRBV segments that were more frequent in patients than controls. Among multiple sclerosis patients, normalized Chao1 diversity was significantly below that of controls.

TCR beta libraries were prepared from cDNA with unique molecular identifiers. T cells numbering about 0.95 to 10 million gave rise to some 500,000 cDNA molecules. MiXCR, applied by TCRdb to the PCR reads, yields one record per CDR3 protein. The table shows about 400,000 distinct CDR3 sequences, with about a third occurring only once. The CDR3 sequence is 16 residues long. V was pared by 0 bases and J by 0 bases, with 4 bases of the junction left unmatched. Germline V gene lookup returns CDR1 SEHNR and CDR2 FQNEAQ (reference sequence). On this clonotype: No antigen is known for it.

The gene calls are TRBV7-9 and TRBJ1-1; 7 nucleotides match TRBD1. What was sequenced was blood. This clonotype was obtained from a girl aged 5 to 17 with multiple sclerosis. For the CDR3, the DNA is TGTGCCAGCAGCTTAGCCATGGGACAGTTGAACACTGAAGCTTTCTTT. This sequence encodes CASSLAMGQLNTEAFF.